These 8 T cell receptor beta chains were sequenced from one sample in a study of blood T cell repertoires in COVID-19. Assay used: immunoSEQ multiplex PCR; TCRdb lists only in-frame clones, some missing. The data show roughly 58,000 clones, with about 80% seen just once and roughly 23% held by the top ten. Sequences were obtained from peripheral blood. Source of these receptors: a man between 50 and 59 years old with active or convalescent COVID-19.

This chain joins TRBV13 and TRBJ2-2, with a weak D call TRBD1 (6 bases). The germline V gene has CDR1 PRHDT and CDR2 FYEKMQ (reference sequence). The CDR3 extends over 16 amino acids. V gave up 1 base and J gave up 3 bases, with 12 bases separating them. Here the CDR3 reads CASSLDRASDTGELFF. The DNA of the CDR3 is TGTGCCAGCAGCTTAGACAGGGCCTCGGACACCGGGGAGCTGTTTTTT.

The chain is built from TRBV5-1 and TRBJ2-1; 7 bases are a match to TRBD2. V shed 3 bases and J 6 bases; nucleotides not matched to a gene: 6. The CDR3 consists of 14 residues. The V gene's germline CDR1 is SGHRS and CDR2 YFSETQ. CDR3 loop: CASSSSGVFNEQFF. The CDR3, as DNA: TGCGCCAGCAGCTCCAGCGGGGTCTTCAATGAGCAGTTCTTC.

The chain uses TRBV19 and TRBJ2-1; 10 bases are shared with TRBD1. This CDR3 has 13 residues. CDR1 is LNHDA, CDR2 SQIVND, per germline (reference sequence). The V segment lost 4 bases and the J segment 10 bases; nucleotides outside the gene matches: 4. The CDR3 coding sequence is TGTGCCAGTAGTAGGACAGGGGGGGGAGAGCAGTTCTTC. Translated, it gives CASSRTGGGEQFF.

In this sample, this clone turned up a few times. The chain carries TRBV18 and TRBJ2-7; D is possibly TRBD2 (6 bases). The CDR3 length is 15 residues. V was cut by 3 bases and J by 5 bases, with 17 bases left in between. The germline V gene has CDR1 KGHSH and CDR2 LQKENI. CDR3 sequence: CASSPLPAGTDEQYF. CDR3 DNA: TGTGCCAGCTCACCCCTCCCCGCGGGGACCGACGAGCAGTACTTC.

The chain recombines TRBV11-3 with TRBJ1-1; D is ambiguous. Germline CDR1 SGHNT, CDR2 YENEEA. V was cut by 5 bases and J by 11 bases, with 15 bases left in between. CDR3 length: 12 residues. CDR3 nucleotide sequence: TGTGCCAGCAGCCCGGGTCCGGGTTTCGCTTTCTTT. Translated, it gives CASSPGPGFAFF.

The chain links TRBV5-1 to TRBJ2-1; 12 bases are shared with TRBD2. CDR3 length: 15 amino acids. J was trimmed by 5 bases and V by 4 bases; bases with no gene match: 4. Germline values: CDR1 SGHRS, CDR2 YFSETQ. CDR3 amino acids: CASSVTSGGNNEQFF. In DNA form, the CDR3 reads TGCGCCAGCAGCGTGACTAGCGGGGGCAACAATGAGCAGTTCTTC.

This chain uses TRBV27 with TRBJ2-7; maybe TRBD1 (6 bases). The germline V gene encodes CDR1 MNHEY and CDR2 SMNVEV (reference sequence). The germline V and J ends were trimmed by 6 bases and 2 bases, with 23 bases remaining between them. The CDR3 is made up of 17 amino acids. CDR3 nucleotide sequence: TGTGCCAGCAGACGAAAAGGATCCGGGACACCGCCCTACGAGCAGTACTTC. It translates to CASRRKGSGTPPYEQYF.

This chain uses TRBV13 with TRBJ2-1; 8 bases agree with TRBD1. The V and J ends lost 8 bases and 7 bases, in that order; junction bases with no gene match: 10. Germline V gene data show CDR1 as PRHDT and CDR2 as FYEKMQ (reference sequence). The CDR3 loop spans 14 amino acids. CDR3 in DNA: TGTGCCAGCCTAGGGAGGACAGGGCGGAATGAGCAGTTCTTC. This gives the protein CASLGRTGRNEQFF.